Below are 14 T cell receptor beta chains sequenced from a single sample in a study of T cell changes during pregnancy in multiple sclerosis. TCRdb's table, derived via immunoSEQ multiplex PCR, lists solely in-frame clones and lacks some. The data show tens of thousands of clones, 94% seen once. The sequencing used CD4+ T cells from peripheral blood mononuclear cells, collected in the first trimester of pregnancy. Receptors originate from a female donor with multiple sclerosis, enrolled in a pregnancy study.

This clone was detected only once. The genes are TRBV7-2 and TRBJ2-3; 9 bases map to TRBD1. With 2 bases clipped from V and 1 base from J, the junction kept 4 bases outside the gene matches. Germline V gene data show CDR1 as SGHTA and CDR2 as FQGNSA. CDR3 length: 16 amino acids. The CDR3, as DNA: TGTGCCAGCAGCTTAAGGGACAGGGCTCGCACAGATACGCAGTATTTT. Its translation is CASSLRDRARTDTQYF.

The chain couples TRBV6-6 to TRBJ1-2; D unclear. CDR3 length: 13 residues. In germline, CDR1 is MNHNY, CDR2 SVGAGI (reference sequence). With 6 bases removed from V and 4 bases from J, the gap between germline ends came to 12 bases. The CDR3 region has the DNA TGTGCCAGCAGCCCACAGCCTATCTATGGCTACACCTTC. It is translated as CASSPQPIYGYTF.

The rearrangement joins TRBV25-1 to TRBJ2-7; TRBD2 aligns across 13 bases. Germline loops: CDR1 MGHDK, CDR2 SYGVNS. This CDR3 has 15 residues. With V trimmed by 6 bases and J by 2 bases, 4 bases remained unmatched. The CDR3 DNA sequence: TGTGCCAGCAGACAGGGACTAGCGGGGACCTACGAGCAGTACTTC. It specifies CASRQGLAGTYEQYF.

The CDR3 DNA follows: TGTGCCAGCAGAACACCGTCGTTAGCAAGGACTTTCTTT. Its protein product is CASRTPSLARTFF. The rearrangement links TRBV6-5 to TRBJ1-1; D unclear. The CDR3 runs to 13 residues. Per the germline V gene, CDR1 is MNHEY and CDR2 is SVGAGI. V lost 6 bases and J lost 12, with 20 bases in between.

This chain joins TRBV6-1 and TRBJ1-4; 7 bases fit TRBD1. This CDR3 spans 13 amino acids. Germline CDR1 MNHNS, CDR2 SASEGT. Germline trimming cut 7 bases from V and 8 bases from J; bases unmatched to any gene: 7. CDR3 loop: CASIRQGREKLFF. The DNA of the CDR3 is TGTGCCAGCATTCGACAGGGTAGAGAAAAACTGTTTTTT.

The rearrangement uses TRBV2 and TRBJ1-2, with D perhaps TRBD1 (6 bases). The CDR3 has 13 amino acids. With 4 bases removed from V and 5 bases from J, the gap between germline ends came to 11 bases. CDR1 and CDR2 (germline): SNHLY, FYNNEI. The CDR3 region is CASSAGTTYGYTF. DNA for the CDR3: TGTGCCAGCAGTGCCGGGACAACATATGGCTACACCTTC. The variable domain in full, completed from reference TRBV2 and TRBJ1-2, reads EPEVTQTPSHQVTQMGQEVILRCVPISNHLYFYWYRQILGQKVEFLVSFYNNEISEKSEIFDDQFSVERPDGSNFTLKIRSTKLEDSAMYFCASSAGTTYGYTFGSGTRLTVV.

The rearrangement uses TRBV6-5 and TRBJ2-5; 11 bases line up with TRBD2. Germline-derived CDR1 and CDR2 are MNHEY and SVGAGI. The CDR3 has 15 residues. The trim removed 7 bases at V and 7 bases at J, leaving 11 bases unmatched. The CDR3 loop is CASIPRLAGGGTQYF. Written as DNA, the CDR3 is TGTGCCAGCATTCCTCGGCTAGCGGGGGGAGGGACCCAGTACTTC.

V usage is TRBV6-5 and J usage is TRBJ1-3, with no clear D. The CDR3 contains 12 residues. From germline, CDR1 is MNHEY and CDR2 SVGAGI. V was clipped by 6 bases and J by 0 bases, with 3 bases between them. This chain's CDR3 is CASSHSGNTIYF. In DNA form, the CDR3 reads TGTGCCAGCAGCCACTCTGGAAACACCATATATTTT.

The chain carries TRBV5-3 and TRBJ1-2, with a weak D call TRBD1 (5 bases). TRBV5-3 counts as an open reading frame of uncertain function. The CDR3 runs 13 residues. V gave up 3 bases and J gave up 4 bases, with 10 bases separating them. CDR3 nucleotide sequence: TGTGCCAGAAGCTCCTACAGGCCCTATGGCTACACCTTC. This sequence encodes CARSSYRPYGYTF.

J is TRBJ1-1 and V is TRBV18; the D is unclear. The germline V and J ends were trimmed by 2 bases and 4 bases, with 11 bases remaining between them. CDR1 and CDR2 (germline): KGHSH, LQKENI. This CDR3 spans 14 amino acids. Written as DNA, the CDR3 is TGTGCCAGCTCACCAGGGCCGGTGGGCACTGAAGCTTTCTTT. Amino acid sequence: CASSPGPVGTEAFF.

This chain links TRBV13 with TRBJ2-3, with 7 bases lining up with TRBD1. Germline CDR1 reads PRHDT; CDR2 reads FYEKMQ (reference sequence). There are 16 residues in the CDR3. J gave up 2 bases and V 5 bases, and 10 bases lay outside the gene matches. CDR3 loop: CASSKTGSGTTDTQYF. The CDR3 coding sequence is TGTGCCAGCAGCAAGACAGGGTCTGGGACCACAGATACGCAGTATTTT.

V gene TRBV5-6 combines with J gene TRBJ1-3, with 9 bases lining up with TRBD1. Per the germline V gene, CDR1 is SGHDT and CDR2 is YYEEEE. Trimming took 4 bases from V and 4 from J; bases not matched to a gene: 3. The CDR3 covers 14 residues. CDR3 DNA sequence: TGTGCCAGCAGCCGGGACAGGGACGGAAACACCATATATTTT. Protein product: CASSRDRDGNTIYF.

This clone came up a few times. The rearrangement joins TRBV5-1 to TRBJ2-5, with TRBD2 as a possible D gene (6 bases). CDR1 is SGHRS, CDR2 YFSETQ, per germline. The CDR3 extends over 14 amino acids. The V gene lost 4 bases and the J gene lost 5 bases, with 15 bases spanning the gap. CDR3 amino acids: CASSPRAGGETQYF. The CDR3, as DNA: TGCGCCAGCAGCCCACGAGCGGGTGGGGAGACCCAGTACTTC.

This sequence joins TRBV5-1 and TRBJ2-7, with 10 bases identical to TRBD1. Trimming cost V 4 bases and J 7 bases; bases outside gene matches: 11. The CDR3 extends over 15 amino acids. CDR1 and CDR2 (germline): SGHRS, YFSETQ. The DNA of the CDR3 is TGCGCCAGCAGCACCACCGGGACAGGGGTGGGAGAGCAGTACTTC. This codes for CASSTTGTGVGEQYF.